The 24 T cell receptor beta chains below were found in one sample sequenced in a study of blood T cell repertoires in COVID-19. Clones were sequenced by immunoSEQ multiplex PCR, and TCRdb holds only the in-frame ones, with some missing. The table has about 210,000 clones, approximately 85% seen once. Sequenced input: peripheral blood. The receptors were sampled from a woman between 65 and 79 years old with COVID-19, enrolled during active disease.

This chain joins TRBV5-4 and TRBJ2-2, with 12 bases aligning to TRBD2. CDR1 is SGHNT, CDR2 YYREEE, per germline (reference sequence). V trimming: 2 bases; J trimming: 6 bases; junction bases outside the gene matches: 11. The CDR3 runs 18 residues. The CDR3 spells CASSFSGLAGNLAGELFF. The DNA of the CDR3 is TGTGCCAGCAGCTTCTCCGGACTAGCGGGAAATTTGGCCGGGGAGCTGTTTTTT.

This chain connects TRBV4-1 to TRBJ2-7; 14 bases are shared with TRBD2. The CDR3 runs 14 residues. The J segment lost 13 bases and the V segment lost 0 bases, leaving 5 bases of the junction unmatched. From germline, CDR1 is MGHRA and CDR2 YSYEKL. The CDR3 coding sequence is TGCGCCAGCAGCCAAGATTGGACTAGCGGGAGGACTTACTTC. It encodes CASSQDWTSGRTYF.

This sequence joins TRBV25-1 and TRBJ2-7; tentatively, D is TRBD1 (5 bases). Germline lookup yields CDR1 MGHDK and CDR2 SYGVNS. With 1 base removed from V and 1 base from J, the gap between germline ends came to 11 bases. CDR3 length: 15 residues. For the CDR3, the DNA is TGTGCCAGCAGTGAATTAAGGGGTCTGTCCTACGAGCAGTACTTC. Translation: CASSELRGLSYEQYF.

CDR3 loop: CASSLGFGNSPQHF. The CDR3 DNA follows: TGTGCCAGCAGCTTGGGGTTCGGTAACTCGCCCCAGCATTTT. The chain couples TRBV5-5 to TRBJ1-5; D ambiguous. Per the germline V gene, CDR1 is SGHKS and CDR2 is YYEKEE (reference sequence). Trimming cost V 0 bases and J 9 bases, with 13 bases left between them. This CDR3 is built from 14 residues.

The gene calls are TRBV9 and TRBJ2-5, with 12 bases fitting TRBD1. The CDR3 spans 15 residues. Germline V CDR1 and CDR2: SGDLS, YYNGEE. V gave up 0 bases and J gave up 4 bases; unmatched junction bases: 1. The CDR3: CASSVEGQGAETQYF. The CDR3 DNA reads TGTGCCAGCAGCGTAGAGGGACAGGGGGCAGAGACCCAGTACTTC.

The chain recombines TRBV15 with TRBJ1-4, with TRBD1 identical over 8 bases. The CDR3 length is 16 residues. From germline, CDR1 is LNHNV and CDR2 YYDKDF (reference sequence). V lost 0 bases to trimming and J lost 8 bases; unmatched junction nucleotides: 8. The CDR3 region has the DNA TGTGCCACCAGCAGAGATCTAGGACAGGGTAGAGAAAAACTGTTTTTT. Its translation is CATSRDLGQGREKLFF.

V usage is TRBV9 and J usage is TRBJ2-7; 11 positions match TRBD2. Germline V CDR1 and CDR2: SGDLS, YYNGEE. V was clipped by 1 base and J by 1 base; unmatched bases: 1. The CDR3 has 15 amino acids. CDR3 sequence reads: CASSVSSGRSYEQYF. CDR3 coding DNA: TGTGCCAGCAGCGTATCTAGCGGGAGGTCCTACGAGCAGTACTTC.

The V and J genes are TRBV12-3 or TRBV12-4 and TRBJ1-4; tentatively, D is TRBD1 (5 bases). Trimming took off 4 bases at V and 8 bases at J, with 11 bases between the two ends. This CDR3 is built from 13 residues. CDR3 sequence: CASSWGVGEKLFF. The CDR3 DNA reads TGTGCCAGCAGTTGGGGGGTTGGGGAAAAACTGTTTTTT.

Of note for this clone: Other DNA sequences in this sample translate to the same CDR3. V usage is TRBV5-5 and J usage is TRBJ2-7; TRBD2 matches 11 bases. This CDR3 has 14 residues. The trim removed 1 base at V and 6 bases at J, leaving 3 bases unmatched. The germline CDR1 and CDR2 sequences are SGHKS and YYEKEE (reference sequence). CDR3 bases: TGTGCCAGCAGCTTGAGGCTAGCGGGAGGCGAGCAGTACTTC. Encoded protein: CASSLRLAGGEQYF.

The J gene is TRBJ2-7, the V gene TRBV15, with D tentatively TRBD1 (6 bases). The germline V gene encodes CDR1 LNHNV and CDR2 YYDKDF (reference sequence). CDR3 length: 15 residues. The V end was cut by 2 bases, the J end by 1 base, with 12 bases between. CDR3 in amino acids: CATSRPTGPSYEQYF. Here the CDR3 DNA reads TGTGCCACCAGCAGACCGACAGGACCTTCCTACGAGCAGTACTTC. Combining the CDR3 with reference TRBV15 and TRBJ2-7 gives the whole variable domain DAMVIQNPRYQVTQFGKPVTLSCSQTLNHNVMYWYQQKSSQAPKLLFHYYDKDFNNEADTPDNFQSRRPNTSFCFLDIRSPGLGDTAMYLCATSRPTGPSYEQYFGPGTRLTVT.

The CDR3 sequence: CASSVEPSRTDTQYF. Written as DNA, the CDR3 is TGTGCCAGCAGCGTAGAACCGAGTCGAACAGATACGCAGTATTTT. The J gene is TRBJ2-3, the V gene TRBV9; D gene unclear. The ends were cut back, 0 bases at V and 3 bases at J, with 11 bases in the middle. The CDR3 has 15 amino acids. In germline, CDR1 is SGDLS, CDR2 YYNGEE.

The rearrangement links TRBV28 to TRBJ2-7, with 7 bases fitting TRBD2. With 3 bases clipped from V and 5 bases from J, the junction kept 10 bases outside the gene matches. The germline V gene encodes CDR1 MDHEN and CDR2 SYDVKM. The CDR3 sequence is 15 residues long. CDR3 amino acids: CASSLGGTRAHEQYF. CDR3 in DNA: TGTGCCAGCAGTTTGGGGGGGACCCGGGCCCACGAGCAGTACTTC.

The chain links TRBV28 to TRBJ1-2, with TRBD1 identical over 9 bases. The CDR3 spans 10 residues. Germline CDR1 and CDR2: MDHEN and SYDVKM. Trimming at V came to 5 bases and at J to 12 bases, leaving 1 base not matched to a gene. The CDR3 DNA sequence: TGTGCCAGCAGTGGGGACAGGGACACCTTC. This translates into CASSGDRDTF.

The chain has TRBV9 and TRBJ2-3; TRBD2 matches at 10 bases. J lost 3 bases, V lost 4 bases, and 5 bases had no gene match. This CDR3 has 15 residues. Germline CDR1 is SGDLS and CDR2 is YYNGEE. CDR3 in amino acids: CASSPGGLATDTQYF. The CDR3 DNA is TGTGCCAGCAGCCCGGGGGGACTAGCGACAGATACGCAGTATTTT.

As DNA, the CDR3 is TGTGCCAGCAGCTCAGGGTATGGCTACACCTTC. Translating it yields CASSSGYGYTF. The chain combines TRBV7-2 with TRBJ1-2, with a possible D match to TRBD1 (5 bases). The CDR3 consists of 11 residues. Trimming took off 4 bases at V and 5 bases at J, with 5 bases between the two ends. In germline, CDR1 is SGHTA, CDR2 FQGNSA.

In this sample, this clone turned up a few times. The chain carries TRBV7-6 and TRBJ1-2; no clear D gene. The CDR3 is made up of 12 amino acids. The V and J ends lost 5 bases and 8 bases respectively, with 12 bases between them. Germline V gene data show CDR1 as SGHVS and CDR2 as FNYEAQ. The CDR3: CASSPAPGGYTF. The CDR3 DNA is TGTGCCAGCAGCCCCGCACCGGGGGGCTACACCTTC.

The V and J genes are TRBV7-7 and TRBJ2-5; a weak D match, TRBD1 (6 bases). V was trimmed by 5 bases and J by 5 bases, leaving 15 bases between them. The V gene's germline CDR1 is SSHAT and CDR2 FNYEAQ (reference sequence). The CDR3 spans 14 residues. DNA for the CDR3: TGTGCCAGCAGCACGACAGGTCTTGGGGAGACCCAGTACTTC. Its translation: CASSTTGLGETQYF.

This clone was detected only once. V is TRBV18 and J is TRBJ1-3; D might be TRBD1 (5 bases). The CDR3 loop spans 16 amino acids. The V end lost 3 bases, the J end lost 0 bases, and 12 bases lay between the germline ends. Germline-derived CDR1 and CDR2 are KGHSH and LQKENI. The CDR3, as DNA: TGTGCCAGCTCACCCCCAGGGCGAATCTCTGGAAACACCATATATTTT. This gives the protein CASSPPGRISGNTIYF.

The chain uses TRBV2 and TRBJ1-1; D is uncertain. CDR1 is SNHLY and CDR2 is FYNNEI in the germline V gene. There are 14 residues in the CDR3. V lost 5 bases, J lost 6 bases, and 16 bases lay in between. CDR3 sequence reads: CASSNLDGSAEAFF. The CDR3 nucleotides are TGTGCCAGCAGTAACCTGGACGGGAGCGCTGAAGCTTTCTTT. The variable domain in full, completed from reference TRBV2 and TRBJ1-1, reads EPEVTQTPSHQVTQMGQEVILRCVPISNHLYFYWYRQILGQKVEFLVSFYNNEISEKSEIFDDQFSVERPDGSNFTLKIRSTKLEDSAMYFCASSNLDGSAEAFFGQGTRLTVV.

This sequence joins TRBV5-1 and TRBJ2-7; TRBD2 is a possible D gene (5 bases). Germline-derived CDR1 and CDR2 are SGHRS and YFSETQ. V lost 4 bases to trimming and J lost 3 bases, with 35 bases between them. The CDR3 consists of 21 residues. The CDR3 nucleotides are TGCGCCAGCAGCCCCCGCCCCTCTGGACTTGGATGGCTGAGTAAATTCTACGAGCAGTACTTC. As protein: CASSPRPSGLGWLSKFYEQYF.

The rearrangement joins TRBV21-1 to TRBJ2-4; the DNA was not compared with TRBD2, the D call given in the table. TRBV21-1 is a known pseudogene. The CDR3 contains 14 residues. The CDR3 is CASKKRGHQNIQYF. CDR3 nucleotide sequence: TGTGCCAGCAAAAAAAGAGGGCACCAAAACATTCAGTACTTC.

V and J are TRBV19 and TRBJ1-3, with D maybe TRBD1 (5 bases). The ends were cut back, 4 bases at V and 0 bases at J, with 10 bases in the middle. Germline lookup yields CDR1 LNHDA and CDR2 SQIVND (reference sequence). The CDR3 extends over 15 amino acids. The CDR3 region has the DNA TGTGCCAGTAGTACAGGGTTTGGCTCTGGAAACACCATATATTTT. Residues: CASSTGFGSGNTIYF. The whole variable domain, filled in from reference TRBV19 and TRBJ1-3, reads DGGITQSPKYLFRKEGQNVTLSCEQNLNHDAMYWYRQDPGQGLRLIYYSQIVNDFQKGDIAEGYSVSREKKESFPLTVTSAQKNPTAFYLCASSTGFGSGNTIYFGEGSWLTVV.

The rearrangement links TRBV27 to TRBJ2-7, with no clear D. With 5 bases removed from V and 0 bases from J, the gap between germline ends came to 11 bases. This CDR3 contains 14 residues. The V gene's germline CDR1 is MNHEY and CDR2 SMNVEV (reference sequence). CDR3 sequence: CASSPTYSSYEQYF. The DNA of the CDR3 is TGTGCCAGCAGTCCCACTTACAGCTCCTACGAGCAGTACTTC.

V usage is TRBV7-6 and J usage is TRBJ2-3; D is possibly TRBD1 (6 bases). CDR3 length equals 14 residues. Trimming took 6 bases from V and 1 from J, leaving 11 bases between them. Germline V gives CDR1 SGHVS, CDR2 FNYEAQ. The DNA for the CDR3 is TGTGCCAGCAGGCGCAGGGGAGGCACAGATACGCAGTATTTT. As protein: CASRRRGGTDTQYF.